This entry lists 32 T cell receptor beta chains sequenced from one sample in a study of T cells in Graves' hyperthyroidism and ophthalmopathy. TCR beta CDR3 regions were amplified from RNA transcripts. The HTBI primer set was used in a first-round RT-PCR of the TCR CDR3. TCRdb fed the multiplex PCR reads into MiXCR, producing one record per CDR3 protein. In the table there are about 360,000 distinct CDR3 sequences, roughly 13% of which are singletons. The sample consisted of blood. Receptor source: a man aged 25-45 years with Graves' hyperthyroidism that later progressed to Graves' ophthalmopathy.

As regards this clonotype: A read error may explain this, as a much larger clone is one base away. The V call is TRBV6-2 or TRBV6-3, the J call TRBJ1-1; 7 bases line up with TRBD1. Germline CDR1 is MNHEY and CDR2 is SVGEGT. The CDR3 has 15 residues. The CDR3 here is CASSATGLVNTEASF. The CDR3 coding sequence is TGTGCCAGCAGTGCGACAGGGCTCGTGAACACTGAAGCTTCCTTT.

The V and J genes are TRBV20-1 and TRBJ1-4; tentatively, D is TRBD1 (6 bases). The CDR3 totals 14 residues. Germline CDR1 DFQATT, CDR2 SNEGSKA (reference sequence). Trimming shortened V by 1 base and J by 4 bases, and 10 bases separated the two germline ends. CDR3 region: CSARGGQNNEKLFF. CDR3 in DNA: TGCAGTGCTAGAGGCGGACAGAATAATGAAAAACTGTTTTTT.

This clonotype was seen many times. A read error may produce the germline difference seen at one junction end. This sequence joins TRBV7-9 and TRBJ2-3; D not certain. Germline CDR1 and CDR2: SEHNR and FQNEAQ (reference sequence). The CDR3 is 13 residues long. The CDR3 here is CASSLDGTDTQYF. The CDR3 nucleotides are TGCGCCAGCAGCTTGGACGGTACAGATACGCAGTATTTT.

The rearrangement joins TRBV28 to TRBJ1-4; unclear D gene. Germline CDR1 is MDHEN and CDR2 is SYDVKM. Trimming cost V 4 bases and J 12 bases, with 18 bases left between them. The CDR3 contains 14 residues. The CDR3 spells CASSSISQREELFF. The CDR3 nucleotides are TGTGCCAGCAGTTCGATATCACAGCGAGAAGAACTGTTTTTT.

This clonotype has at least ten counts. The chain employs TRBV5-6 and TRBJ2-3, with D maybe TRBD2 (6 bases). The CDR3 contains 17 residues. Trimming removed 3 bases from V and 4 bases from J, with 21 bases in between. The germline gives CDR1 SGHDT, CDR2 YYEEEE. The CDR3 region is CASSYPFWGVGADTQYF. The CDR3 nucleotides are TGTGCCAGCAGCTACCCCTTTTGGGGGGTTGGCGCAGATACGCAGTATTTT.

This clonotype was counted a few times. The chain joins TRBV4-1 to TRBJ1-2, with 12 nucleotides matching TRBD1. The germline V gene has CDR1 MGHRA and CDR2 YSYEKL. The CDR3 covers 15 residues. V was clipped by 2 bases and J by 8 bases; unmatched bases: 6. CDR3 residues: CASSQRGQGAVGYTF. CDR3 nucleotides: TGCGCCAGCAGCCAAAGGGGACAGGGGGCTGTGGGCTACACCTTC.

The chain employs TRBV27 and TRBJ2-7; D may be TRBD2 (5 bases). This CDR3 region has 13 residues. CDR1 MNHEY and CDR2 SMNVEV come from the germline V gene (reference sequence). V was shortened by 5 bases and J by 0 bases, with 8 bases between the two germline ends. The CDR3 coding sequence is TGTGCCAGCAGTAGGACTTACTCCTACGAGCAGTACTTC. This gives the protein CASSRTYSYEQYF.

This clonotype has a count of ten or more. The rearrangement uses TRBV24-1 and TRBJ1-4; D might be TRBD1 (6 bases). Germline CDR1 and CDR2: KGHDR and SFDVKD. Between the trimmed V and J ends, which lost 4 bases and 1 base, there was a span of 9 bases. This CDR3 spans 15 amino acids. In DNA form, the CDR3 reads TGTGCCACCAGTGACTCGACAGGAACTAATGAAAAACTGTTTTTT. Translating it yields CATSDSTGTNEKLFF.

This clonotype occurred many times. The chain couples TRBV5-1 to TRBJ2-2; D possibly corresponds to TRBD1 (6 bases). The length of the CDR3 is 16 residues. V was clipped by 4 bases and J by 0 bases, with 13 bases between them. From germline, CDR1 is SGHRS and CDR2 YFSETQ. The CDR3 reads CASSKVTGSNTGELFF. The DNA of the CDR3 is TGCGCCAGCAGCAAAGTCACAGGGTCGAACACCGGGGAGCTGTTTTTT.

This clonotype was observed at least ten times. In nucleotides, the CDR3 is TGTGCCAGCAGGGCAGAAGGCACCGGGGAGCTGTTTTTT. This sequence encodes CASRAEGTGELFF. V and J are TRBV12-3 or TRBV12-4 and TRBJ2-2; D gene unclear. There are 13 residues in the CDR3. The V and J ends lost 6 bases and 4 bases respectively, with 9 bases between them.

This clonotype showed up many times. The V and J genes are TRBV2 and TRBJ2-1; D tentatively reads TRBD1 or TRBD2 (7 bases each). Germline loops: CDR1 SNHLY, CDR2 FYNNEI. The CDR3 contains 16 residues. V was clipped by 4 bases and J by 4 bases, with 17 bases between them. In nucleotides, the CDR3 is TGTGCCAGCAGTGCCCGACAGGGAGGGTTGTACAATGAGCAGTTCTTC. Protein sequence: CASSARQGGLYNEQFF.

As regards this clonotype: This sequence may be a read error, since a much larger clone differs from it by one base. The chain has TRBV9 and TRBJ1-1; no clear D. From germline, CDR1 is SGDLS and CDR2 YYNGEE. The CDR3 loop spans 14 amino acids. CDR3 region: CAGSVAGMNTEAFF. In DNA, the CDR3 is TGTGCCGGCAGCGTTGCAGGCATGAACACTGAAGCTTTCTTT.

The chain recombines TRBV6-1 with TRBJ2-7; TRBD1 matches at 11 bases. The CDR3 has 15 amino acids. The ends lost 6 bases at V and 1 base at J; junction bases unmatched: 5. Germline V gene data show CDR1 as MNHNS and CDR2 as SASEGT. The CDR3 spells CASRTGTGGSYEQYF. The CDR3 DNA reads as TGTGCCAGCAGAACCGGGACAGGGGGATCCTACGAGCAGTACTTC.

This clonotype was observed at least ten times. J is TRBJ2-3 and V is TRBV12-3 or TRBV12-4; D not resolved. The CDR3 loop spans 10 amino acids. Deletions cut 10 bases from V and 6 bases from J, with 8 bases between. This CDR3 reads CATGSDTQYF. The CDR3 bases are TGTGCCACCGGGTCGGATACGCAGTATTTT.

This clonotype was seen a few times. The chain links TRBV7-8 to TRBJ2-2; TRBD1 matches 8 bases. J lost 3 bases, V lost 4 bases, and 13 bases had no gene match. The CDR3 has 18 amino acids. From germline, CDR1 is SGHVS and CDR2 FQNEAQ. CDR3 residues: CASSWAGGARVDTGELFF. The CDR3 coding sequence is TGTGCCAGCAGCTGGGCAGGGGGCGCACGGGTGGACACCGGGGAGCTGTTTTTT.

This clonotype was recorded many times. The CDR3 reads CASSLGEGGTYEQYF. DNA of the CDR3: TGTGCCAGCAGCCTCGGGGAGGGTGGGACCTACGAGCAGTACTTC. This sequence joins TRBV2 and TRBJ2-7, with 7 bases aligning to TRBD2. The V gene's germline CDR1 is SNHLY and CDR2 FYNNEI. J was trimmed by 2 bases and V by 6 bases; bases with no gene match: 10. The CDR3 length is 15 residues.

The genes are TRBV6-2 or TRBV6-3 and TRBJ2-3, with 8 nucleotides matching TRBD2. Per the germline V gene, CDR1 is MNHEY and CDR2 is SVGEGT. The CDR3 is 16 residues long. V trimming: 7 bases; J trimming: 4 bases; junction bases outside the gene matches: 13. CDR3 region: CASTPRGGRIPDTQYF. The CDR3 coding sequence is TGTGCCAGCACCCCCCGGGGGGGGCGTATACCAGATACGCAGTATTTT.

This clonotype was counted at least ten times. This chain uses TRBV28 with TRBJ1-5; TRBD1 matches at 12 bases. Germline V gene sequence: CDR1 MDHEN, CDR2 SYDVKM. The junction had 7 bases not matched to a gene; V was cut back by 6 bases and J by 1 base. CDR3 length: 17 amino acids. CDR3 sequence reads: CASRNPGQGASNQPQHF. The CDR3 DNA is TGTGCCAGCAGGAACCCGGGACAGGGGGCAAGCAATCAGCCCCAGCATTTT.

The J gene is TRBJ2-7, the V gene TRBV7-9; D ambiguous. The CDR3 loop spans 15 amino acids. From germline, CDR1 is SEHNR and CDR2 FQNEAQ (reference sequence). Trimming took 4 bases from V and 2 from J, leaving 15 bases between them. CDR3 sequence reads: CASSSSDDNPYEQYF. CDR3 coding DNA: TGTGCCAGCAGCTCCTCGGACGACAACCCCTACGAGCAGTACTTC.

This clonotype was detected ten times or more. The rearrangement joins TRBV12-3 or TRBV12-4 to TRBJ1-1; 9 bases fit TRBD1. The J segment lost 1 base and the V segment lost 5 bases, leaving 2 bases of the junction unmatched. There are 14 residues in the CDR3. DNA of the CDR3: TGTGCCAGCAGTACGGGACAGGGGAACACTGAAGCTTTCTTT. Amino acid sequence: CASSTGQGNTEAFF.

This clonotype was detected a few times. The genes are TRBV7-2 and TRBJ1-6, with TRBD1 identical over 8 bases. V shed 0 bases and J 6 bases; nucleotides not matched to a gene: 7. The CDR3 is 17 residues long. CDR1 SGHTA and CDR2 FQGNSA come from the germline V gene. The CDR3 nucleotides read TGTGCCAGCAGCTTAGCCCGGACAGGGAGTCTTAATTCACCCCTCCACTTT. This encodes CASSLARTGSLNSPLHF.

This clonotype was counted at least ten times. V and J are TRBV6-2 or TRBV6-3 and TRBJ1-2; D call uncertain. Germline V gives CDR1 MNHEY, CDR2 SVGEGT. Trimming pared 2 bases from V and 5 bases from J, leaving 12 bases between. The CDR3 is 14 residues long. The CDR3 loop is CASSYPGEDYGYTF. The CDR3 region has the DNA TGTGCCAGCAGTTACCCCGGGGAGGATTATGGCTACACCTTC.

The sample holds a few counts of this clonotype. This chain links TRBV7-2 with TRBJ2-7; D is possibly TRBD2 (5 bases). Looked up from germline, CDR1 is SGHTA and CDR2 is FQGNSA. CDR3 length: 12 residues. V dropped 5 bases and J dropped 7 bases, with 12 bases sitting between them. CDR3 nucleotides: TGTGCCAGCAGCCCCATAGCGCGGGAGCAGTACTTC. Protein: CASSPIAREQYF.

V gene TRBV7-9 combines with J gene TRBJ2-5, with D perhaps matching TRBD1 (5 bases). V was shortened by 1 base and J by 1 base, with 13 bases between the two germline ends. Germline CDR1 SEHNR, CDR2 FQNEAQ (reference sequence). The CDR3 sequence is 16 residues long. The CDR3 loop reads CASSLGKGIGQETQYF. CDR3 in DNA: TGTGCCAGCAGCTTAGGGAAGGGGATTGGCCAAGAGACCCAGTACTTC.

The rearrangement joins TRBV28 to TRBJ2-1; D uncertain. Germline assignment: CDR1 MDHEN and CDR2 SYDVKM. The CDR3 has 11 amino acids. V shed 6 bases and J shed 8 bases, with 8 bases lying between them. The CDR3 loop reads CASSHRDEQFF. The CDR3 DNA sequence: TGTGCCAGCAGCCACCGGGATGAGCAGTTCTTC.

This clonotype was seen a few times. This chain links TRBV10-3 with TRBJ2-5; no clear D. Germline CDR1 reads ENHRY; CDR2 reads SYGVKD. CDR3 length equals 13 residues. The V gene lost 0 bases and the J gene lost 4 bases, with 6 bases spanning the gap. CDR3 nucleotide sequence: TGTGCCATCAGTGAGTCTGGTACAGAGACCCAGTACTTC. It translates to CAISESGTETQYF.

Of note for this clonotype: A much larger clone lies one base from this, so it may be a read error. Likely a read error: the CDR3 ends without its conserved phenylalanine or tryptophan. The chain couples TRBV29-1 to TRBJ1-1, with D perhaps matching TRBD1 (5 bases). This CDR3 comprises 14 residues. Germline V lookup: CDR1 SQVTM, CDR2 ANQGSEA. V gave up 5 bases and J gave up 0 bases, with 13 bases separating them. This chain's CDR3 is CSVQETAMNTEAFL. The CDR3 DNA follows: TGCAGCGTTCAGGAGACAGCCATGAACACTGAAGCTTTCCTT.

The chain combines TRBV5-1 with TRBJ2-3; 8 bases fit TRBD2. The J segment lost 4 bases and the V segment lost 4 bases, leaving 11 bases of the junction unmatched. This CDR3 comprises 16 residues. Germline CDR1 SGHRS, CDR2 YFSETQ. The CDR3 reads CASSPRGGGVADTQYF. The CDR3 DNA is TGCGCCAGCAGCCCCCGGGGGGGGGGCGTCGCAGATACGCAGTATTTT. The full variable domain, with the rest looked up from reference TRBV5-1 and TRBJ2-3, is KAGVTQTPRYLIKTRGQQVTLSCSPISGHRSVSWYQQTPGQGLQFLFEYFSETQRNKGNFPGRFSGRQFSNSRSEMNVSTLELGDSALYLCASSPRGGGVADTQYFGPGTRLTVL.

This clonotype occurred many times. The chain recombines TRBV28 with TRBJ1-2; D gene unclear. Germline-derived CDR1 and CDR2 are MDHEN and SYDVKM. CDR3 length: 14 residues. Trimming took 0 bases from V and 2 from J, leaving 7 bases between them. Here the CDR3 DNA reads TGTGCCAGCAGTTTATGGCCGGGGAACTATGGCTACACCTTC. It is translated as CASSLWPGNYGYTF.

The chain couples TRBV5-1 to TRBJ2-5; 14 nucleotides agree with TRBD2. Per germline, CDR1 SGHRS and CDR2 YFSETQ. The CDR3 runs 17 residues. V lost 0 bases and J lost 5; bases outside the gene matches: 6. The CDR3 loop reads CASSLEGLAGGGETQYF. The CDR3 DNA follows: TGCGCCAGCAGCTTGGAAGGACTAGCGGGGGGAGGTGAGACCCAGTACTTC.

This clonotype was counted at least ten times. CDR3 region: CSAPRGPYEQYF. DNA for the CDR3: TGCAGTGCTCCCAGGGGTCCCTACGAGCAGTACTTC. This chain links TRBV20-1 with TRBJ2-7, with D maybe TRBD1 (6 bases). CDR3 size: 12 residues. Trimming left V 5 bases short and J 2 bases short, with 10 bases between. The germline V gene encodes CDR1 DFQATT and CDR2 SNEGSKA (reference sequence).

This clonotype was detected ten times or more. The genes are TRBV12-3 or TRBV12-4 and TRBJ1-5, with D possibly matching TRBD1 (5 bases). This CDR3 has 14 amino acids. This CDR3 reads CASRTQDYNQPQHF. The CDR3 region has the DNA TGTGCTTCTCGGACACAGGACTACAATCAGCCCCAGCATTTT.